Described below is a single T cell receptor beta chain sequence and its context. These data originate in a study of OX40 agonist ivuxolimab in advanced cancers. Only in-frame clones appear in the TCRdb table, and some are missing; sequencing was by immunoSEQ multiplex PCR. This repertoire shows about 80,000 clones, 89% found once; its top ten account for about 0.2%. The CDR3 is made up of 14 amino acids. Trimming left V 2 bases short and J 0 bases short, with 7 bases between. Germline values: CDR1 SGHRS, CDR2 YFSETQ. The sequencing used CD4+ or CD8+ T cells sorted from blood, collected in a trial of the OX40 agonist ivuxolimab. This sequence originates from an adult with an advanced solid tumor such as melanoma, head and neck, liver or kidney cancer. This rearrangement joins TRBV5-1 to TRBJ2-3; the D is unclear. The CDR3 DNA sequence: TGCGCCAGCAGCTTTACGGGCAGCACAGATACGCAGTATTTT. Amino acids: CASSFTGSTDTQYF. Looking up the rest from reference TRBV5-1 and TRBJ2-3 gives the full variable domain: KAGVTQTPRYLIKTRGQQVTLSCSPISGHRSVSWYQQTPGQGLQFLFEYFSETQRNKGNFPGRFSGRQFSNSRSEMNVSTLELGDSALYLCASSFTGSTDTQYFGPGTRLTVL.